The present T cell receptor (beta chain) was sequenced within a study of control samples from healthy donors and cancer patients. The data were produced by immunoSEQ multiplex PCR, yet TCRdb's version contains in-frame clones alone and is incomplete. The sample has under 450,000 clones, 75% to 95% seen once; the top ten hold just under 6.5%. Trimming stripped 4 bases from V and 6 bases from J, with 12 bases between. Germline CDR1 is MGHRA and CDR2 is YSYEKL. The CDR3 length is 14 residues. This receptor was identified in a man in his forties with head and neck cancer. Specimen: PBMCs. V and J are TRBV4-1 and TRBJ2-2; maybe TRBD1 (6 bases). CDR3 amino acids: CASSLRTGPGELFF. CDR3 DNA sequence: TGCGCCAGCAGCCTAAGAACAGGGCCCGGGGAGCTGTTTTTT.